The 24 T cell receptor beta chains presented below share a single source sample, sequenced in a study of blood T cell repertoires in COVID-19. The protocol was immunoSEQ multiplex PCR, while the TCRdb copy is restricted to in-frame clones and leaves out a portion. The sample records 270,000 or so clones, roughly 88% being singletons. The sample was PBMCs or T cells enriched from blood (not recorded which). The receptor source for this set is a woman aged 35 to 49 with acute COVID-19.

This clone was detected only a few times. The rearrangement joins TRBV18 to TRBJ1-3; D is perhaps TRBD1 (6 bases). CDR3 length: 15 amino acids. V lost 5 bases and J lost 0, with 11 bases in between. Per germline, CDR1 KGHSH and CDR2 LQKENI. The CDR3 here is CASSVDRFSGNTIYF. CDR3 DNA sequence: TGTGCCAGCTCAGTCGACAGGTTCTCTGGAAACACCATATATTTT.

This sequence joins TRBV19 and TRBJ2-7, with 12 positions matching TRBD2. CDR3 length: 15 residues. CDR1 is LNHDA, CDR2 SQIVND, per germline (reference sequence). With V trimmed by 5 bases and J by 5 bases, 7 bases remained unmatched. The CDR3 spells CASSPTSGRLHEQYF. The CDR3 nucleotides read TGTGCCAGTAGTCCGACTAGCGGGAGATTGCACGAGCAGTACTTC.

This chain joins TRBV28 and TRBJ2-7; no clear D. Deletions cut 0 bases from V and 0 bases from J, with 24 bases between. The germline V gene has CDR1 MDHEN and CDR2 SYDVKM. This CDR3 has 20 amino acids. The DNA for the CDR3 is TGTGCCAGCAGTTTATGGCCCCCCAACTCACCGGGTCAGAGCTCCTACGAGCAGTACTTC. Its protein product is CASSLWPPNSPGQSSYEQYF.

The CDR3 nucleotides are TGTGCCACCAGTGATTTGACCGGGTCGATCACCGGGGAGCTGTTTTTT. Its translation: CATSDLTGSITGELFF. J is TRBJ2-2 and V is TRBV24-1; D gene unclear. With 0 bases removed from V and 4 bases from J, the gap between germline ends came to 11 bases. Germline assignment: CDR1 KGHDR and CDR2 SFDVKD. CDR3 length equals 16 residues.

The chain recombines TRBV5-1 with TRBJ2-3, with TRBD2 matching over 12 bases. The junction had 1 base not matched to a gene; V was cut back by 3 bases and J by 5 bases. This CDR3 comprises 14 residues. Germline V lookup: CDR1 SGHRS, CDR2 YFSETQ. The CDR3 here is CASSSTSGRDTQYF. CDR3 nucleotide sequence: TGCGCCAGCAGCTCGACTAGCGGGAGAGATACGCAGTATTTT. Together with reference TRBV5-1 and TRBJ2-3, the CDR3 gives the full variable domain: KAGVTQTPRYLIKTRGQQVTLSCSPISGHRSVSWYQQTPGQGLQFLFEYFSETQRNKGNFPGRFSGRQFSNSRSEMNVSTLELGDSALYLCASSSTSGRDTQYFGPGTRLTVL.

The chain combines TRBV27 with TRBJ2-1; 7 nucleotides align to TRBD2. V was clipped by 7 bases and J by 7 bases; unmatched bases: 13. This CDR3 has 15 amino acids. Per the germline V gene, CDR1 is MNHEY and CDR2 is SMNVEV (reference sequence). The CDR3: CASTPRPGLTNEQFF. Written as DNA, the CDR3 is TGTGCCAGCACTCCCCGACCGGGACTAACGAATGAGCAGTTCTTC.

The V gene is TRBV7-9, the J gene TRBJ1-2; D unresolved. The CDR3 has 15 residues. Trimming took off 3 bases at V and 4 bases at J, with 15 bases between the two ends. CDR1 is SEHNR and CDR2 is FQNEAQ in the germline V gene (reference sequence). The CDR3 here is CASSLEEIRLYGYTF. The CDR3 DNA reads TGTGCCAGCAGCTTGGAGGAGATTCGTCTCTATGGCTACACCTTC.

The chain combines TRBV27 with TRBJ2-2; D is uncertain. Trimming took 2 bases from V and 6 from J, leaving 10 bases between them. This CDR3 is 14 amino acids long. CDR1 is MNHEY, CDR2 SMNVEV, per germline (reference sequence). This chain's CDR3 is CASSLTVSAGELFF. The CDR3 region has the DNA TGTGCCAGCAGTTTAACAGTCTCGGCCGGGGAGCTGTTTTTT.

The chain joins TRBV6-5 to TRBJ2-3; D perhaps matches TRBD2 (6 bases). This CDR3 is built from 13 residues. Looked up from germline, CDR1 is MNHEY and CDR2 is SVGAGI. V dropped 8 bases and J dropped 3 bases, with 12 bases sitting between them. The CDR3 is CASERASTDTQYF. The CDR3 nucleotides read TGTGCCAGCGAGCGGGCGAGTACAGATACGCAGTATTTT.

The rearrangement uses TRBV25-1 and TRBJ2-1; D not resolved. Germline assignment: CDR1 MGHDK and CDR2 SYGVNS. The length of the CDR3 is 14 residues. V lost 0 bases to trimming and J lost 6 bases, with 9 bases between them. The CDR3 bases are TGTGCCAGCAGTGAATATTCTCCGTTCAATGAGCAGTTCTTC. This translates into CASSEYSPFNEQFF.

The chain is built from TRBV28 and TRBJ1-6; TRBD1 agrees at 7 bases. Unmatched junction bases numbered 13, after V lost 7 bases and J lost 7 bases. The CDR3 is 16 amino acids. Germline V gene sequence: CDR1 MDHEN, CDR2 SYDVKM. The CDR3 DNA sequence: TGTGCCAGCACTCCAGGACCCGGGACAGCGAATTCACCCCTCCACTTT. It yields the protein CASTPGPGTANSPLHF.

The rearrangement links TRBV7-9 to TRBJ2-3; 7 positions agree with TRBD1. After removal of 2 bases from V and 2 bases from J, the junction contained 7 bases not matched to a gene. CDR1 is SEHNR and CDR2 is FQNEAQ in the germline V gene (reference sequence). CDR3 size: 16 residues. CDR3 nucleotide sequence: TGTGCCAGCAGCTTATATACAGGGGCACTCACAGATACGCAGTATTTT. Amino acid sequence: CASSLYTGALTDTQYF.

The genes are TRBV2 and TRBJ2-5, with 8 bases fitting TRBD2. V dropped 9 bases and J dropped 0; count of bases not matched to a gene: 3. The CDR3 runs to 13 residues. Per germline, CDR1 SNHLY and CDR2 FYNNEI. DNA of the CDR3: TGTGCCAGTAGCGGGGACCACCAAGAGACCCAGTACTTC. Its protein product is CASSGDHQETQYF. Full variable domain (missing parts from reference TRBV2 and TRBJ2-5): EPEVTQTPSHQVTQMGQEVILRCVPISNHLYFYWYRQILGQKVEFLVSFYNNEISEKSEIFDDQFSVERPDGSNFTLKIRSTKLEDSAMYFCASSGDHQETQYFGPGTRLLVL.

This chain links TRBV6-2 or TRBV6-3 with TRBJ1-1; D unclear. The CDR3 loop spans 12 amino acids. Germline V gene sequence: CDR1 MNHEY, CDR2 SVGEGT. V was shortened by 2 bases and J by 4 bases, with 5 bases between the two germline ends. This CDR3 is CASSYPVTEAFF. CDR3 DNA: TGTGCCAGCAGTTACCCGGTCACTGAAGCTTTCTTT.

The chain has TRBV11-1 and TRBJ1-6; D is ambiguous. Trimming took 5 bases from V and 9 from J, leaving 14 bases between them. Germline CDR1 SGHAT, CDR2 FQDESV (reference sequence). The CDR3 length is 14 residues. The CDR3 reads CASSPGVRASPLHF. In DNA form, the CDR3 reads TGTGCCAGCAGCCCCGGGGTACGGGCTTCACCCCTCCACTTT. The entire variable domain, with the rest obtained from reference TRBV11-1 and TRBJ1-6, is as follows: EAEVAQSPRYKITEKSQAVAFWCDPISGHATLYWYRQILGQGPELLVQFQDESVVDDSQLPKDRFSAERLKGVDSTLKIQPAELGDSAMYLCASSPGVRASPLHFGNGTRLTVT.

J is TRBJ1-2 and V is TRBV5-6; TRBD1 matches 7 bases. The CDR3 runs to 18 residues. J was trimmed by 2 bases and V by 1 base; bases with no gene match: 14. Germline CDR1 SGHDT, CDR2 YYEEEE. The chain's CDR3 is CASSLYGPDRPLNYGYTF. CDR3 coding DNA: TGTGCCAGCAGCTTGTACGGGCCGGACAGGCCCCTAAACTATGGCTACACCTTC.

The chain uses TRBV19 and TRBJ1-3; D might be TRBD1 (5 bases). Trimming took 6 bases from V and 1 from J, leaving 7 bases between them. From germline, CDR1 is LNHDA and CDR2 SQIVND (reference sequence). The CDR3 sequence is 13 residues long. The CDR3 DNA reads as TGTGCCAGTAGAAACAGGTCTGGAAACACCATATATTTT. As protein: CASRNRSGNTIYF.

The rearrangement links TRBV5-4 to TRBJ1-4; D not resolved. The length of the CDR3 is 14 residues. Germline CDR1 reads SGHNT; CDR2 reads YYREEE (reference sequence). V was shortened by 0 bases and J by 5 bases, with 8 bases between the two germline ends. The chain's CDR3 is CASSLGHENEKLFF. The CDR3 DNA reads as TGTGCCAGCAGCTTGGGACACGAGAATGAAAAACTGTTTTTT.

The chain combines TRBV9 with TRBJ2-3, with 11 bases aligning to TRBD2. The CDR3 sequence is 17 residues long. The J segment lost 1 base and the V segment lost 0 bases, leaving 4 bases of the junction unmatched. From germline, CDR1 is SGDLS and CDR2 YYNGEE. CDR3 residues: CASSVAVSGRGTDTQYF. The CDR3 coding sequence is TGTGCCAGCAGCGTAGCTGTTAGCGGGAGGGGCACAGATACGCAGTATTTT.

The chain is built from TRBV25-1 and TRBJ2-2, with 7 bases matching TRBD2. The CDR3 consists of 16 residues. With 4 bases clipped from V and 6 bases from J, the junction kept 11 bases outside the gene matches. CDR1 is MGHDK, CDR2 SYGVNS, per germline. Written as DNA, the CDR3 is TGTGCCAGCAGTGGGACTAGTATCGGGGTCCCCGGGGAGCTGTTTTTT. Its translation: CASSGTSIGVPGELFF.

CDR3 amino acids: CASSPSYSGNTIYF. In DNA, the CDR3 is TGTGCCAGCAGCCCCTCCTACTCTGGAAACACCATATATTTT. The gene calls are TRBV14 and TRBJ1-3; D remains ambiguous. Germline V gene sequence: CDR1 SGHDN, CDR2 FVKESK. Trimming removed 4 bases at V and 0 bases at J, with 7 bases between. The CDR3 loop spans 14 amino acids.

This clone was picked up a small number of times. The chain combines TRBV6-2 or TRBV6-3 with TRBJ2-7; D is unclear. CDR3 size: 16 residues. Trimming left V 0 bases short and J 1 base short, with 13 bases between. CDR1 is MNHEY, CDR2 SVGEGT, per germline. In DNA, the CDR3 is TGTGCCAGCAGTTACTCGGTGGCCATCAATTCCTACGAGCAGTACGTC. Residues: CASSYSVAINSYEQYV.

V usage is TRBV27 and J usage is TRBJ1-2; the match to TRBD1 covers 9 bases. CDR1 MNHEY and CDR2 SMNVEV come from the germline V gene (reference sequence). The J segment lost 7 bases and the V segment lost 3 bases, leaving 9 bases of the junction unmatched. The CDR3 runs 15 residues. CDR3 coding DNA: TGTGCCAGCAGTTTGTCCGGGACAGGGTCTATTGGCTACACCTTC. Translation: CASSLSGTGSIGYTF.

This clone has a single count. This chain uses TRBV5-1 with TRBJ1-2; D gene ambiguous. V was clipped by 7 bases and J by 1 base, with 11 bases between them. From germline, CDR1 is SGHRS and CDR2 YFSETQ. The CDR3 runs 13 residues. The chain's CDR3 is CASRGQLNYGYTF. The DNA of the CDR3 is TGCGCCAGCCGAGGGCAGCTTAACTATGGCTACACCTTC.